Listed here are 31 T cell receptor beta chains from one sample, sequenced in a study of T cell repertoires in cytomegalovirus infection. MiXCR was run by TCRdb on the reads, yielding one entry per CDR3 protein. The data show around 450,000 distinct CDR3 sequences, approximately 31% seen once. Sequenced: PBMCs. The origin of the receptors is a human donor in good health (CMV status not recorded). Some clones in this sample may be carry-over from other donors' samples.

This clonotype was observed many times. The chain joins TRBV7-8 to TRBJ1-1, with D unclear. This CDR3 is built from 14 residues. CDR1 is SGHVS, CDR2 FQNEAQ, per germline. Deletions cut 0 bases from V and 0 bases from J, with 5 bases between. In DNA form, the CDR3 reads TGTGCCAGCAGCTTAGCGCCCGTGAACACTGAAGCTTTCTTT. Translating gives CASSLAPVNTEAFF.

J is TRBJ2-1 and V is TRBV6-6; 7 positions match TRBD1. CDR1 is MNHNY and CDR2 is SVGAGI in the germline V gene (reference sequence). V was clipped by 2 bases and J by 2 bases; unmatched bases: 9. This CDR3 contains 17 residues. The CDR3 DNA reads as TGTGCCAGCAGTTACCCCAGGACAGGCCTTGCCTACAATGAGCAGTTCTTC. This translates into CASSYPRTGLAYNEQFF.

CDR3 in amino acids: CASSYWDRARDQPQHF. The CDR3 nucleotides are TGTGCCAGCAGTTACTGGGACAGGGCCCGCGATCAGCCCCAGCATTTT. This chain connects TRBV6-2 or TRBV6-3 to TRBJ1-5; TRBD1 matches 9 bases. Germline V gives CDR1 MNHEY, CDR2 SVGEGT. The CDR3 loop spans 16 amino acids. V shed 1 base, J shed 5 bases, and the junction held 6 bases outside the gene matches.

This chain uses TRBV5-6 with TRBJ2-7; the D gene is possibly TRBD2 (5 bases). The V and J ends lost 3 bases and 2 bases respectively, with 18 bases between them. Germline V gives CDR1 SGHDT, CDR2 YYEEEE. This CDR3 has 16 amino acids. The DNA of the CDR3 is TGTGCCAGCAGCTCCTCCAGGTCGGGGTGGACCTACGAGCAGTACTTC. This codes for CASSSSRSGWTYEQYF.

This clonotype showed up just once. This chain uses TRBV7-2 with TRBJ1-1; D gene ambiguous. Germline values: CDR1 SGHTA, CDR2 FQGNSA. The CDR3 length is 15 residues. The V and J ends lost 3 bases and 1 base respectively, with 12 bases between them. CDR3 nucleotide sequence: TGTGCCAGCAGCTTTAGCAAAGCCCCGAACACTGAAGCTTTCTTT. This gives the protein CASSFSKAPNTEAFF.

The chain couples TRBV5-4 to TRBJ2-3; 10 nucleotides match TRBD2. CDR1 and CDR2 from the germline V gene are SGHNT and YYREEE (reference sequence). The CDR3 covers 16 residues. The ends lost 5 bases at V and 0 bases at J; junction bases unmatched: 6. The CDR3 loop is CASSGAGGPSTDTQYF. The CDR3 coding sequence is TGTGCCAGCAGTGGAGCGGGGGGGCCTAGCACAGATACGCAGTATTTT.

This clonotype was counted at least ten times. This rearrangement joins TRBV7-9 to TRBJ2-5; TRBD1 matches 10 bases. V shed 0 bases, J shed 2 bases, and the junction held 6 bases outside the gene matches. In germline, CDR1 is SEHNR, CDR2 FQNEAQ (reference sequence). The CDR3 has 17 amino acids. This CDR3 is CASSLALPDRGQETQYF. The CDR3 DNA is TGTGCCAGCAGCTTAGCGCTCCCGGACAGGGGGCAAGAGACCCAGTACTTC.

Details on this clonotype: One end of the junction varies from germline; a read error may be responsible. The V gene is TRBV7-6, the J gene TRBJ2-3, with 9 bases aligning to TRBD2. This CDR3 is built from 16 residues. Germline V gene lookup returns CDR1 SGHVS and CDR2 FNYEAQ. The CDR3 reads CASSVAAGGSTDTQYF. The CDR3 DNA is TGTGCCAGCAGCGTAGCAGCGGGGGGCAGCACAGATACGCAGTATTTT.

The chain is built from TRBV6-1 and TRBJ2-1, with 8 bases fitting TRBD1. There are 14 residues in the CDR3. J was trimmed by 8 bases and V by 6 bases; bases with no gene match: 9. Germline V gene sequence: CDR1 MNHNS, CDR2 SASEGT. In DNA, the CDR3 is TGTGCCAGCAGGGTAGGGACAGGAATCCATGAGCAGTTCTTC. It codes for CASRVGTGIHEQFF.

The V and J genes are TRBV7-4 and TRBJ1-2, with D unresolved. The V end was cut by 8 bases, the J end by 1 base, with 14 bases between. The CDR3 is 14 residues long. CDR1 is SGHVT, CDR2 SQSDAQ, per germline. The DNA of the CDR3 is TGTGCCAGCTCCACCCCGACAAGTAACTATGGCTACACCTTC. This codes for CASSTPTSNYGYTF.

The chain recombines TRBV6-4 with TRBJ1-1; D call uncertain. The V end was cut by 0 bases, the J end by 2 bases, with 7 bases between. This CDR3 contains 14 residues. Germline V gives CDR1 MRHNA, CDR2 SNTAGT. CDR3 residues: CASSDSRGNTEAFF. DNA of the CDR3: TGTGCCAGCAGTGACTCCCGAGGAAACACTGAAGCTTTCTTT.

V usage is TRBV5-1 and J usage is TRBJ2-7; the match to TRBD1 covers 9 bases. This CDR3 spans 15 amino acids. Losses at the gene ends were 2 bases for V and 6 bases for J; bases not matched to a gene: 9. CDR1 is SGHRS, CDR2 YFSETQ, per germline. This chain's CDR3 is CASSFQGTGRGEQYF. In DNA, the CDR3 is TGCGCCAGCAGCTTCCAAGGGACAGGGAGAGGCGAGCAGTACTTC.

The chain uses TRBV4-3 and TRBJ2-3; weak D call: TRBD1 (5 bases). CDR1 is LGHNA and CDR2 is YSLEER in the germline V gene. Trimming took 1 base from V and 6 from J, leaving 8 bases between them. CDR3 length: 13 residues. CDR3 sequence: CASSQGAGDTQYF. CDR3 sequence (DNA): TGCGCCAGCAGCCAAGGTGCAGGGGATACGCAGTATTTT.

This clonotype was detected a few times. The chain carries TRBV11-2 and TRBJ2-1, with D possibly being TRBD1 (6 bases). Looked up from germline, CDR1 is SGHAT and CDR2 is FQNNGV. This CDR3 comprises 16 residues. V was trimmed by 4 bases and J by 5 bases, leaving 18 bases between them. The CDR3 loop reads CASSSTTRTVHNEQFF. CDR3 sequence (DNA): TGTGCCAGCAGCTCCACCACCAGGACAGTTCACAATGAGCAGTTCTTC.

This chain uses TRBV7-2 with TRBJ2-4; D remains ambiguous. Trimming took 1 base from V and 0 from J, leaving 10 bases between them. The CDR3 covers 16 residues. Germline V lookup: CDR1 SGHTA, CDR2 FQGNSA. The CDR3 here is CASSLVATGAKNIQYF. The CDR3 coding sequence is TGTGCCAGCAGCTTAGTAGCAACGGGAGCCAAAAACATTCAGTACTTC.

V is TRBV6-5 and J is TRBJ1-1; 8 bases map to TRBD1. There are 14 residues in the CDR3. The germline V gene has CDR1 MNHEY and CDR2 SVGAGI. DNA for the CDR3: TGTTCCCGCACCGCAAGGACAGGGACCACTGAAGCTTTCTTT. Translated, it gives CSRTARTGTTEAFF.

This clonotype has ten or more counts. The CDR3 sequence is CASSQGLGGTNEKLFF. The CDR3 coding sequence is TGCGCCAGCAGCCAAGGGCTTGGGGGAACTAATGAAAAACTGTTTTTT. The rearrangement joins TRBV4-1 to TRBJ1-4; tentatively, D is TRBD1 (5 bases). This CDR3 comprises 16 residues. Trimming cost V 1 base and J 1 base, with 10 bases left between them. Germline V CDR1 and CDR2: MGHRA, YSYEKL.

This clonotype has ten or more counts. CDR3 DNA: TGTGCCAGCAGTTTAGTAGCCACAGATACGCAGTATTTT. Translation gives CASSLVATDTQYF. The chain has TRBV12-3 or TRBV12-4 and TRBJ2-3, with D unclear. V lost 1 base, J lost 2 bases, and 4 bases lay in between. The CDR3 length is 13 residues.

The chain uses TRBV7-8 and TRBJ2-5; the D gene is possibly TRBD2 (6 bases). The V and J ends lost 2 bases and 3 bases respectively, with 19 bases between them. Germline V CDR1 and CDR2: SGHVS, FQNEAQ. The CDR3 sequence is 17 residues long. The CDR3 DNA is TGTGCCAGCAGCTTATGGGACGACGGGGGAGTCAAAGAGACCCAGTACTTC. It is translated as CASSLWDDGGVKETQYF. The entire variable domain, with the rest obtained from reference TRBV7-8 and TRBJ2-5, is as follows: GAGVSQSPRYKVAKRGQDVALRCDPISGHVSLFWYQQALGQGPEFLTYFQNEAQLDKSGLPSDRFFAERPEGSVSTLKIQRTQQEDSAVYLCASSLWDDGGVKETQYFGPGTRLLVL.

The table lists this clonotype with a count of one. The chain couples TRBV12-3 or TRBV12-4 to TRBJ2-1; TRBD2 aligns across 12 bases. This CDR3 comprises 17 residues. Trimming cost V 0 bases and J 9 bases; bases outside gene matches: 9. CDR3 nucleotide sequence: TGTGCCAGCAGTTTAGCGGGGCCTAGCGGGGGGGCTTCTGAGCAGTTCTTC. Its protein is CASSLAGPSGGASEQFF.

The rearrangement links TRBV7-9 to TRBJ2-1; TRBD1 matches at 7 bases. CDR3 size: 16 residues. V lost 5 bases and J lost 3; bases outside the gene matches: 10. Germline V gene data show CDR1 as SEHNR and CDR2 as FQNEAQ (reference sequence). In DNA, the CDR3 is TGTGCCAGCAGCCCTAGCACCGGGACAGACTACAATGAGCAGTTCTTC. Translating gives CASSPSTGTDYNEQFF.

In its sample, this clonotype was seen a few times. This chain links TRBV7-8 with TRBJ2-1; no clear D. Germline values: CDR1 SGHVS, CDR2 FQNEAQ. The length of the CDR3 is 15 residues. V was trimmed by 2 bases and J by 0 bases, leaving 8 bases between them. In DNA form, the CDR3 reads TGTGCCAGCAGCTTAATGCCCGACTCCTACAATGAGCAGTTCTTC. Encoded protein: CASSLMPDSYNEQFF.

This chain connects TRBV6-6 to TRBJ1-6; D gene ambiguous. The germline V gene has CDR1 MNHNY and CDR2 SVGAGI (reference sequence). V was cut by 4 bases and J by 8 bases, with 18 bases left in between. CDR3 length equals 16 residues. This CDR3 reads CASSSTAGIVDSPLHF. In DNA form, the CDR3 reads TGTGCCAGCAGTTCTACCGCCGGGATAGTGGATTCACCCCTCCACTTT.

Concerning this clonotype: This clone may be a read error of a much larger clone one base away. CDR3: CASKAQGNYGYTF. The CDR3 DNA is TGTGCCAGCAAAGCACAGGGGAACTATGGCTACACCTTC. This chain joins TRBV6-6 and TRBJ1-2, with TRBD1 identical over 7 bases. Trimming took 7 bases from V and 2 from J; bases not matched to a gene: 4. Germline CDR1 is MNHNY and CDR2 is SVGAGI (reference sequence). There are 13 residues in the CDR3.

The V gene is TRBV28, the J gene TRBJ2-7, with a weak D call TRBD1 (5 bases). Germline CDR1 MDHEN, CDR2 SYDVKM. The CDR3 spans 14 residues. V lost 4 bases and J 0 bases, leaving 10 bases between the germline ends. In nucleotides, the CDR3 is TGTGCCAGCAGTTCAGACAGTAGCTCCTACGAGCAGTACTTC. Translated, it gives CASSSDSSSYEQYF.

The V call is TRBV20-1, the J call TRBJ2-7, with 11 bases matching TRBD1. CDR1 DFQATT and CDR2 SNEGSKA come from the germline V gene (reference sequence). CDR3 size: 15 residues. Trimming took 3 bases from V and 2 from J; bases not matched to a gene: 6. The CDR3 here is CSARDRDRGTYEQYF. In DNA, the CDR3 is TGCAGTGCTAGGGACCGGGACAGGGGGACCTACGAGCAGTACTTC.

Notes on this clonotype: One junction end does not reproduce the germline sequence, and a read error may be involved. The chain couples TRBV12-5 to TRBJ2-1; 10 positions agree with TRBD2. The CDR3 runs to 19 residues. The V gene's germline CDR1 is LGHNT and CDR2 FRNRAP. The CDR3 reads CPSGLVPSGGPSSYNEQFF. The CDR3 DNA sequence: TGTCCTAGCGGTTTGGTACCTAGCGGGGGCCCCAGCTCCTACAATGAGCAGTTCTTC.

This clonotype was picked up a small number of times. V gene TRBV9 combines with J gene TRBJ2-5; D may be TRBD1 or TRBD2 (5 bases each). Trimming took off 3 bases at V and 5 bases at J, with 14 bases between the two ends. The CDR3 sequence is 14 residues long. The germline gives CDR1 SGDLS, CDR2 YYNGEE. The CDR3 DNA is TGTGCCAGCAGCGCGGGGTCCAGGGCGGAGACCCAGTACTTC. This translates into CASSAGSRAETQYF.

The CDR3 reads CASSIRPPGARMYQETQYF. The CDR3 DNA follows: TGTGCCAGCAGCATACGACCCCCCGGGGCCCGAATGTACCAAGAGACCCAGTACTTC. V and J are TRBV5-8 and TRBJ2-5; the D gene could be TRBD1 or TRBD2 (5 bases each). The V and J ends lost 4 bases and 0 bases respectively, with 25 bases between them. Germline lookup yields CDR1 SGHTS and CDR2 YDEGEE. The CDR3 runs 19 residues.

This clonotype was seen a few times. V is TRBV3-1 and J is TRBJ1-1; D gene uncertain. Germline CDR1 reads LGHDT; CDR2 reads YNNKEL (reference sequence). The ends were cut back, 4 bases at V and 8 bases at J, with 17 bases in the middle. The CDR3 has 14 residues. Written as DNA, the CDR3 is TGTGCCAGCAGCCTCGGACCACGGATGGGGGAAGCTTTCTTT. Residues: CASSLGPRMGEAFF.

This clonotype was counted a few times. This chain connects TRBV12-3 or TRBV12-4 to TRBJ1-6, with TRBD1 as a possible D gene (5 bases). The CDR3 runs 15 residues. The V end lost 0 bases, the J end lost 7 bases, and 10 bases lay between the germline ends. DNA for the CDR3: TGTGCCAGCAGTTTAGCCGGGACCGGAAATTCACCCCTCCACTTT. It codes for CASSLAGTGNSPLHF.